The rows below give T cell receptor beta chains drawn from one sample of a study of blood T cell repertoires in COVID-19. Produced via immunoSEQ multiplex PCR; TCRdb's table is partial and in-frame only. Of 250,000 to 400,000 clones listed, 85% are singletons. Sequencing was carried out using PBMCs or T cells enriched from blood (not recorded which). The origin of the receptors is a woman in her twenties or thirties who had been exposed to COVID-19. Each CDR3 is given with its conserved first and last residue. A D gene is named only where the DNA matches it firmly. Clone size is given for some rows only: seen once, a few or many times, or a class if the clone is expanded.

cdr3_length	v_call	clone_size	j_call	d_call	cdr3_nt	cdr3_aa
15	TRBV7-2	once	TRBJ1-3	.	TGTGCCAGCAGCACGTCAGGGGTCTCTGGAAACACCATATATTTT	CASSTSGVSGNTIYF
18	TRBV11-2	.	TRBJ2-7	TRBD1	TGTGCCAGCAGCTTAGCGGGCAGGGGGCGCGGATCCTTTCTCGAGCAGTACTTC	CASSLAGRGRGSFLEQYF
13	TRBV19	.	TRBJ1-5	.	TGTGCCAGTAGTATTGCGGCGGTGCAGCCCCAGCATTTT	CASSIAAVQPQHF
13	TRBV12-3/TRBV12-4	.	TRBJ1-5	.	TGTGCCAGCAGTTTCGGGGGAGTTCAGCCCCAGCATTTT	CASSFGGVQPQHF
15	TRBV28	.	TRBJ1-4	TRBD1	TGTGCCAGCAGTTCGCCGGGACAGGGGGATGAAAAACTGTTTTTT	CASSSPGQGDEKLFF
15	TRBV7-2	.	TRBJ2-1	TRBD2	TGTGCCAGCAGCTTAGCTAGCGGGGAGATCAATGAGCAGTTCTTC	CASSLASGEINEQFF
13	TRBV9	.	TRBJ1-1	.	TGTGCCAGCAGCGTCCGGGGGTCCACTGAAGCTTTCTTT	CASSVRGSTEAFF
14	TRBV7-2	.	TRBJ2-1	.	TGTGCCAGCGATTTATTCGGGGGTTACAATGAGCAGTTCTTC	CASDLFGGYNEQFF
16	TRBV6-2/TRBV6-3	once	TRBJ2-1	TRBD2	TGTGCCAGCAGTCTACCAGCGGGGGCTTACTACAATGAGCAGTTCTTC	CASSLPAGAYYNEQFF
15	TRBV24-1	.	TRBJ1-6	TRBD1	TGTGCCACCAGTGAATGGACAGGGGCGGATTCACCCCTCCACTTT	CATSEWTGADSPLHF
15	TRBV3-1/TRBV3-2	once	TRBJ2-3	.	TGTGCCAGCCGGGGTTGGCGGTTGGGCACAGATACGCAGTATTTT	CASRGWRLGTDTQYF
14	TRBV21-1	few	TRBJ2-7	.	TGTGCCAGCGGAAGCCACAGGCTTCCCTACGAGCAGTACTTC	CASGSHRLPYEQYF
14	TRBV10-2	.	TRBJ1-1	.	TGCGCCAGCAGCCCCTCAGGGACAACAAAGGGGGCTTTCTTT	CASSPSGTTKGAFF
12	TRBV2	.	TRBJ2-5	.	TGTGCCAGAAACAGGGTGGACGAGACCCAGTACTTC	CARNRVDETQYF
14	TRBV19	.	TRBJ2-7	.	TGTGCCAGTAGTCCCTCGGGTAAACCCGCCCATTTTTACTTC	CASSPSGKPAHFYF
12	TRBV6-5	.	TRBJ1-5	.	TGTGCCAGCAGTACTAACAATCAGCCCCAGCATTTT	CASSTNNQPQHF
14	TRBV27	few	TRBJ2-7	.	TGTGCCAGCAGTTTATCCAGGGTGTCCTACGAGCAGTACTTC	CASSLSRVSYEQYF
14	TRBV5-1	once	TRBJ2-1	TRBD2	TGCGCCAGCAGCTTGACTAGCGGGAACAATGAGCAGTTCTTC	CASSLTSGNNEQFF
14	TRBV19	.	TRBJ1-1	TRBD1	TGTGCCAGTAACAAAGGACAGGGGAGGACTGAAGCTTTCTTT	CASNKGQGRTEAFF
15	TRBV19	.	TRBJ1-6	.	TGTGCCAGTAGTATTGGGACAAGCTATAATTCACCCCTCCACTTT	CASSIGTSYNSPLHF
14	TRBV28	.	TRBJ1-1	.	TGTGCCAGCAGTTTACAGGGCTTGGCTCCTGAAGCTTTCTTT	CASSLQGLAPEAFF
11	TRBV28	.	TRBJ2-7	.	TGTGCCAGCAGTTTAGGGGGGGAGCAGTACTTC	CASSLGGEQYF
14	TRBV2	.	TRBJ1-1	TRBD1	TGTGCCAGCACCCCTGGGGACAGCTTCTACCAAGCTTTCTTT	CASTPGDSFYQAFF
14	TRBV11-1	.	TRBJ2-7	TRBD1	TGTGCCAGCAGCTCCCGACAGGGGGCGCGCGAGCAGTACTTC	CASSSRQGAREQYF
13	TRBV13	.	TRBJ2-1	.	TGTGCCAGCAGAAAACTCATTAACAATGAGCAGTTCTTC	CASRKLINNEQFF
15	TRBV4-2	.	TRBJ2-2	.	TGTGCCAGCAGCCACCCCGACAGGAACACCGGGGAGCTGTTTTTT	CASSHPDRNTGELFF
14	TRBV6-5	.	TRBJ1-1	.	TGTGCCAGCAGCCCACACGGGGGGAACACTGAAGCTTTCTTT	CASSPHGGNTEAFF
16	TRBV4-1	few	TRBJ2-7	.	TGCGCCAGCAGCCTCTATATCGCGGGGACTCAGTACGAGCAGTACTTC	CASSLYIAGTQYEQYF
16	TRBV6-6	.	TRBJ2-7	TRBD1	TGTGCCAGCAGTTACCCTCTCGGGACAGGGTCTTACGAGCAGTACTTC	CASSYPLGTGSYEQYF
16	TRBV28	.	TRBJ1-5	TRBD1	TGTGCCAGCAGTTTCCGACAGGGTACTAGCAATCAGCCCCAGCATTTT	CASSFRQGTSNQPQHF
15	TRBV5-1	.	TRBJ1-1	TRBD1	TGCGCCAGCAGCTTGTTGGGGACAGATAACACTGAAGCTTTCTTT	CASSLLGTDNTEAFF
15	TRBV5-5	once	TRBJ2-7	TRBD2	TGTGCCAGCAGCTTAGCGAGCGGGGATACCTACGAGCAGTACTTC	CASSLASGDTYEQYF
17	TRBV7-9	.	TRBJ2-5	TRBD1	TGTGCCAGCAGCTTAGGGCTACAGGGGCTAGGACAAGAGACCCAGTACTTC	CASSLGLQGLGQETQYF
15	TRBV30	few	TRBJ1-4	TRBD1	TGTGCCTGGAGTGTTGGGACAGGGGTGAATGAAAAACTGTTTTTT	CAWSVGTGVNEKLFF
16	TRBV7-9	.	TRBJ2-1	TRBD2	TGTGCCAGCAGCCCCCGACTAGCTAGCCCCTACAATGAGCAGTTCTTC	CASSPRLASPYNEQFF
12	TRBV28	.	TRBJ2-7	.	TGTGCCAGCGACGGACAGTCCTACGAGCAGTACTTC	CASDGQSYEQYF
15	TRBV28	few	TRBJ1-2	TRBD1	TGTGCCAGCAGCCTCTTCCGGGACAGGGATCATGGCTACACCTTC	CASSLFRDRDHGYTF
13	TRBV5-6	.	TRBJ2-3	.	TGTGCCAGCAGCTTGGCTTCCGGGAATACGCAGTATTTT	CASSLASGNTQYF
14	TRBV19	.	TRBJ2-2	.	TGTGCCAGTACCGGGGAGGGGGAGGTCGGGGAGCTGTTTTTT	CASTGEGEVGELFF
13	TRBV19	few	TRBJ2-7	TRBD1	TGTGCCAGTAGTTCGAAACAGGGGGGCGAGCAGTACTTC	CASSSKQGGEQYF
16	TRBV11-2	.	TRBJ2-3	.	TGTGCCAGCAGCCGACAACAGGAGTGGGGCACAGATACGCAGTATTTT	CASSRQQEWGTDTQYF
11	TRBV30	.	TRBJ2-7	TRBD1	TGTGCCTGGAGTGGACAGGGCGAGCAGTACTTC	CAWSGQGEQYF